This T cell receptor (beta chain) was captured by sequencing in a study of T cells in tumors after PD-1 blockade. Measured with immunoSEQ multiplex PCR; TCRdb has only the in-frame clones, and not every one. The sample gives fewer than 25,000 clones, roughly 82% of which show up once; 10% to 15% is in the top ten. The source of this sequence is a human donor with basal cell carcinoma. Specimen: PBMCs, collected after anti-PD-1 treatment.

The CDR3 DNA sequence: TGTGCCAGCAGCCAAGAGACAGGGGGTTCACCCCTCCACTTT. Its translation: CASSQETGGSPLHF. The chain carries TRBV14 and TRBJ1-6, with 9 bases aligning to TRBD1. The CDR3 runs to 14 residues. Trimming cost V 0 bases and J 9 bases; bases outside gene matches: 0. In germline, CDR1 is SGHDN, CDR2 FVKESK.